This T cell receptor (beta chain) was documented in a study of T-cell reconstitution after alpha-beta-depleted transplantation in children. The table lists this clonotype with many counts. Construction of the TCRbeta library involved unique molecular identifiers. MiXCR was run by TCRdb on the PCR reads, yielding one entry per CDR3 protein. This table holds about 360,000 distinct CDR3 sequences, 13% found once. CDR3 size: 13 residues. V lost 5 bases and J 0 bases, leaving 8 bases between the germline ends. The V gene's germline CDR1 is SGHRS and CDR2 YFSETQ. J is TRBJ1-1 and V is TRBV5-1; possible D gene TRBD1, 6 bases. This TCR came from a human donor who donated a stem cell graft to a child with Fanconi anemia. The sequences come from PBMCs, collected from the stem cell graft. CDR3 sequence: CASRKGVNTEAFF. In nucleotides, the CDR3 is TGCGCCAGCAGAAAGGGGGTGAACACTGAAGCTTTCTTT.